The table lists the clone carrying this T cell receptor (beta chain) with a count of one. Its cognate antigen is unknown. The data are from a study of T-cell memory formation after mild COVID-19. Regarding the study as a whole: That cross-reactive memory joined was suggested by some responding clones appearing in pre-infection memory. There was no confirmation that second-wave clones peaking on day 37 were SARS-CoV-2 specific.

Per the germline V gene, CDR1 is SGHNT and CDR2 is YENEEA. The CDR3 contains 14 residues. Trimming removed 3 bases at V and 3 bases at J, with 8 bases between. A single record per CDR3 protein comes from TCRdb applying MiXCR to the 5' RACE reads. The sample shows 130,000 to 150,000 distinct CDR3 sequences, under 25% of them seen only once. The sample taken for sequencing was PBMCs or a T cell subset sorted from them (not recorded which). The receptor's source is an adult woman who had mild COVID-19 (a few samples of this study predate the infection). Cell type and time point are not known. This chain links TRBV11-3 with TRBJ2-2; unclear D gene. CDR3 residues: CASSFGGDTGELFF. The CDR3 DNA is TGTGCCAGCAGCTTCGGTGGCGACACCGGGGAGCTGTTTTTT.